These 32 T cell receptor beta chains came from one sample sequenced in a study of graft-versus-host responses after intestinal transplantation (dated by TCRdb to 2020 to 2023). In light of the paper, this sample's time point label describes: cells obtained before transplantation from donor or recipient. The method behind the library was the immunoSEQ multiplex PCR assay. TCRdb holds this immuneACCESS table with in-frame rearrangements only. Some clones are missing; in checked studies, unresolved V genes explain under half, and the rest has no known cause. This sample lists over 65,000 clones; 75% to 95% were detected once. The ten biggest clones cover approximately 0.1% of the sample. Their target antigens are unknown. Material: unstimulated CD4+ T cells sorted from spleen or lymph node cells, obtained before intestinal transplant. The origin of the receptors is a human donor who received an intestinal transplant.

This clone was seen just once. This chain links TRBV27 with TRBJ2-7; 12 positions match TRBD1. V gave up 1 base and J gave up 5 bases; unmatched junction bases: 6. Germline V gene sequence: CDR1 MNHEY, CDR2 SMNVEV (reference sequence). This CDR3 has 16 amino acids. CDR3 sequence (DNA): TGTGCCAGCAGTTTATGGGCCGGGACAGGGGGCCACGAGCAGTACTTC. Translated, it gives CASSLWAGTGGHEQYF.

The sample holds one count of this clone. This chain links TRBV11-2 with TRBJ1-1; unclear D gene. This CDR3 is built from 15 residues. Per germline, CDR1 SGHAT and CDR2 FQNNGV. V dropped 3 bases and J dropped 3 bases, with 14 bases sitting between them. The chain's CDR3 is CASSFLPSSDTEAFF. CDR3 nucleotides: TGTGCCAGCAGCTTCCTCCCATCCTCGGACACTGAAGCTTTCTTT.

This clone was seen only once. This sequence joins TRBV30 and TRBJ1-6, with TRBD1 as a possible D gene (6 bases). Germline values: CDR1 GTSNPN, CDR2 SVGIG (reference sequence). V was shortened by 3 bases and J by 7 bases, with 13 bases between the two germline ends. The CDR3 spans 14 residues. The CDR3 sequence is CAWSQRRGNSPLHF. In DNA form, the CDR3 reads TGTGCCTGGAGCCAACGTAGGGGGAATTCACCCCTCCACTTT.

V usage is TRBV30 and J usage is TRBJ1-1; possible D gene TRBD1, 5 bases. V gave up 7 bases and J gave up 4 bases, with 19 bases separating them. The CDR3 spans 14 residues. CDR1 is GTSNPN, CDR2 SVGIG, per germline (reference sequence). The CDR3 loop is CAYLVEFRGTEAFF. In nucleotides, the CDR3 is TGTGCCTACCTAGTGGAATTTAGGGGCACTGAAGCTTTCTTT. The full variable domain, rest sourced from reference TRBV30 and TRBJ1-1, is SQTIHQWPATLVQPVGSPLSLECTVEGTSNPNLYWYRQAAGRGLQLLFYSVGIGQISSEVPQNLSASRPQDRQFILSSKKLLLSDSGFYLCAYLVEFRGTEAFFGQGTRLTVV.

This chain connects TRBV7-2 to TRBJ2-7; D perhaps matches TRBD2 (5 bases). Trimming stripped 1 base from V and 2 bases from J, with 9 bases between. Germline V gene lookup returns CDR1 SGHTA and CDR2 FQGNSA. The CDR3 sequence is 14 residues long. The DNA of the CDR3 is TGTGCCAGCAGCTTAGACGGGATAACCTACGAGCAGTACTTC. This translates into CASSLDGITYEQYF.

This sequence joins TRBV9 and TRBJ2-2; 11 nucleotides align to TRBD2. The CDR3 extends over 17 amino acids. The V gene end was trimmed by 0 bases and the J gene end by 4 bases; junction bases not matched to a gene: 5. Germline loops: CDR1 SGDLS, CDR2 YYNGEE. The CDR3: CASSVDATSGVTGELFF. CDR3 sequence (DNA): TGTGCCAGCAGCGTAGATGCGACTAGCGGGGTCACCGGGGAGCTGTTTTTT.

The CDR3 DNA is TGTGCCAGCAGCTTATCCCAAACAGCTCAGCCCCAGCATTTT. The encoded protein is CASSLSQTAQPQHF. The chain uses TRBV7-9 and TRBJ1-5; D remains unclear. The CDR3 totals 14 residues. Germline V gives CDR1 SEHNR, CDR2 FQNEAQ (reference sequence). Trimming removed 2 bases at V and 6 bases at J, with 11 bases between.

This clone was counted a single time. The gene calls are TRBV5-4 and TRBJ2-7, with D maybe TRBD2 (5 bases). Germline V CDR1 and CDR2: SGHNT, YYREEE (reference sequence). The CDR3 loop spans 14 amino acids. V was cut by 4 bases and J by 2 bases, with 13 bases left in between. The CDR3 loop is CASSPGGLPYEQYF. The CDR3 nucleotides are TGTGCCAGCAGCCCTGGCGGACTCCCCTACGAGCAGTACTTC.

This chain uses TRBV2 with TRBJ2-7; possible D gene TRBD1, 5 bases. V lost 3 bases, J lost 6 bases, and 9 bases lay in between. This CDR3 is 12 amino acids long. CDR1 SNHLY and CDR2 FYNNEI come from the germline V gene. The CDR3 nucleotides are TGTGCCAGCAGTGACAGGGTTCGCGAGCAGTACTTC. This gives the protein CASSDRVREQYF.

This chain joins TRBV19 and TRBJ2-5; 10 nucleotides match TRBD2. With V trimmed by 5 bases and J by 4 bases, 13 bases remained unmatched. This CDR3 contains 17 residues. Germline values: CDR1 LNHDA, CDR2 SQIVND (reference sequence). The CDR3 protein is CASSRRTLAGDGETQYF. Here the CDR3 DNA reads TGTGCCAGTAGTCGACGAACCCTAGCGGGGGACGGAGAGACCCAGTACTTC.

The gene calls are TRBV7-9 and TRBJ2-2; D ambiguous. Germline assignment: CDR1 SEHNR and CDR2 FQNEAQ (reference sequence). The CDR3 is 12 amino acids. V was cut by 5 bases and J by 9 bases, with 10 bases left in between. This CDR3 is CASSRTLRELFF. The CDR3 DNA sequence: TGTGCCAGCAGCCGCACTTTGAGGGAGCTGTTTTTT.

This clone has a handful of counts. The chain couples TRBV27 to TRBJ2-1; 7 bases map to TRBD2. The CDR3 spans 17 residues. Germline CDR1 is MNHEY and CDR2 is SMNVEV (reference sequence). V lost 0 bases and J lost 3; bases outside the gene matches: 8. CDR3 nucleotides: TGTGCCAGCAGTTTATCAGAACGGGGGGACCACTACAATGAGCAGTTCTTC. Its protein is CASSLSERGDHYNEQFF.

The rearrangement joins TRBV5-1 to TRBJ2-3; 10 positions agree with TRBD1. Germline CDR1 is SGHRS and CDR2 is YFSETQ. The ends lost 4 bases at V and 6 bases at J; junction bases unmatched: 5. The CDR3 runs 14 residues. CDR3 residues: CASSQGQGPDTQYF. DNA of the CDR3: TGCGCCAGCAGCCAGGGACAGGGGCCTGATACGCAGTATTTT.

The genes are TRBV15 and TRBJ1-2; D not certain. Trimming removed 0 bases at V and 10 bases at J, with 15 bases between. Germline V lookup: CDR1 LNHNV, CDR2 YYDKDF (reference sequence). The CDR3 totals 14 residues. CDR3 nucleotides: TGTGCCACCAGCAGAGATTGGAGCCCCCCCGTCTACACCTTC. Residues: CATSRDWSPPVYTF. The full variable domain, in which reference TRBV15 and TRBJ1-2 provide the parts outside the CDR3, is DAMVIQNPRYQVTQFGKPVTLSCSQTLNHNVMYWYQQKSSQAPKLLFHYYDKDFNNEADTPDNFQSRRPNTSFCFLDIRSPGLGDTAMYLCATSRDWSPPVYTFGSGTRLTVV.

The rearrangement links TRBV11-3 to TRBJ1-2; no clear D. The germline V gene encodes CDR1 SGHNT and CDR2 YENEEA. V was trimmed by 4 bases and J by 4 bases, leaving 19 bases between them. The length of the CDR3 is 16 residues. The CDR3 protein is CASSSPLDRGGYGYTF. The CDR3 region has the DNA TGTGCCAGCAGCTCCCCCTTGGACCGGGGAGGCTATGGCTACACCTTC.

DNA of the CDR3: TGCGCCAGCAGCCAAGAGCAGGGGACCTACGAGCAGTACTTC. It is translated as CASSQEQGTYEQYF. The gene calls are TRBV4-3 and TRBJ2-7; tentative D call: TRBD1 (6 bases). CDR3 size: 14 residues. Trimming shortened V by 0 bases and J by 2 bases, and 8 bases separated the two germline ends. Germline V gives CDR1 LGHNA, CDR2 YSLEER.

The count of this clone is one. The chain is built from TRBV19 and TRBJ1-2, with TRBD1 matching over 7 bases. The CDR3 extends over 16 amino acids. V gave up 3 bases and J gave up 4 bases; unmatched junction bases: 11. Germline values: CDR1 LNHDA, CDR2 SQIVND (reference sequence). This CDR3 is CASSIKDRLIGYGYTF. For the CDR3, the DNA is TGTGCCAGTAGTATTAAGGACAGGTTGATCGGCTATGGCTACACCTTC.

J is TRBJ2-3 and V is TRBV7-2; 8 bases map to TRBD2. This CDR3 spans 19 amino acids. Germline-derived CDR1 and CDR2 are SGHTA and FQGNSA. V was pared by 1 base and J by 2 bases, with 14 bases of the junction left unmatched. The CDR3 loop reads CASSLVPLRISGVTDTQYF. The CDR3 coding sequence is TGTGCCAGCAGCTTAGTGCCCCTAAGGATTAGCGGGGTCACAGATACGCAGTATTTT.

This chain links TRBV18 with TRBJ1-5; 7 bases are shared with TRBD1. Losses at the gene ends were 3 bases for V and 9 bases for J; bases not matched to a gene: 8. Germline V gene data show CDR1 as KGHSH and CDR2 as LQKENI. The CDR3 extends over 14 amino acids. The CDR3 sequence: CASSPSTGLRPQHF. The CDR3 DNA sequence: TGTGCCAGCTCACCGTCGACAGGGCTTCGGCCCCAGCATTTT. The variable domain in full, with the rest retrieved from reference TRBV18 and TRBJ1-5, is NAGVMQNPRHLVRRRGQEARLRCSPMKGHSHVYWYRQLPEEGLKFMVYLQKENIIDESGMPKERFSAEFPKEGPSILRIQQVVRGDSAAYFCASSPSTGLRPQHFGDGTRLSIL.

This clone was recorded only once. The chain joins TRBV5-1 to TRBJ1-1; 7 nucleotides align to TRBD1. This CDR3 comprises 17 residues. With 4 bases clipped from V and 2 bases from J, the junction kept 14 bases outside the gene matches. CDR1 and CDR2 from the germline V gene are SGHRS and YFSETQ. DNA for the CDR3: TGCGCCAGCAGCCTTCGGGACAGACAGACGGGAAACACTGAAGCTTTCTTT. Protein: CASSLRDRQTGNTEAFF.

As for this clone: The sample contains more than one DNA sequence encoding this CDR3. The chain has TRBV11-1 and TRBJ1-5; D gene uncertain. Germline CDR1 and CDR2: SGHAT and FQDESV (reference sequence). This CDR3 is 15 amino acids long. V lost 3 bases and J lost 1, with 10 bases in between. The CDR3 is CASSFGVSSNQPQHF. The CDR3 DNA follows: TGTGCCAGCAGCTTCGGGGTTTCGAGCAATCAGCCCCAGCATTTT.

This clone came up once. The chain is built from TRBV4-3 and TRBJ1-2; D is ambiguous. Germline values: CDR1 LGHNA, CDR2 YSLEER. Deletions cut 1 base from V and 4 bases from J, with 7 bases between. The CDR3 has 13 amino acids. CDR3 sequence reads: CASSQASGYGYTF. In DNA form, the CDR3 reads TGCGCCAGCAGCCAAGCCAGTGGCTATGGCTACACCTTC.

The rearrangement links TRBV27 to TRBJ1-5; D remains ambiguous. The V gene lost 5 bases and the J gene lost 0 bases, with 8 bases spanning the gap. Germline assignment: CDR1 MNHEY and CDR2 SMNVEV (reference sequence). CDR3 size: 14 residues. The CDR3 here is CASSPRNSNQPQHF. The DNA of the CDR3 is TGTGCCAGCAGTCCCAGGAATAGCAATCAGCCCCAGCATTTT.

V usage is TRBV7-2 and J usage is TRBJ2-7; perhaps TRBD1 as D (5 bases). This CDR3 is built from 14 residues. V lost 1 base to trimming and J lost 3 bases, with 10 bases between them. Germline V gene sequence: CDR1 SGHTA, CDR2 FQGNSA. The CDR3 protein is CASSLGAGLYEQYF. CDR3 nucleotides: TGTGCCAGCAGCTTAGGAGCAGGGCTCTACGAGCAGTACTTC.

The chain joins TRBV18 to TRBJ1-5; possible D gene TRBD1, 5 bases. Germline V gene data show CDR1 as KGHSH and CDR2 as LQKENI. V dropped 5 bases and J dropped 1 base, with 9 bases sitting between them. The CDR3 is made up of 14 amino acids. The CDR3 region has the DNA TGTGCCAGCTCAGACAGTGGAAGCAATCAGCCCCAGCATTTT. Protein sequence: CASSDSGSNQPQHF.

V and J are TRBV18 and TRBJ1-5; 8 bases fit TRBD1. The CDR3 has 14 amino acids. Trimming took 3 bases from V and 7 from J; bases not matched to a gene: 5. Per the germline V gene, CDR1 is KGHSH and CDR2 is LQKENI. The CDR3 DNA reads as TGTGCCAGCTCACCTACAGGGGACAGGCAGCCCCAGCATTTT. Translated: CASSPTGDRQPQHF.

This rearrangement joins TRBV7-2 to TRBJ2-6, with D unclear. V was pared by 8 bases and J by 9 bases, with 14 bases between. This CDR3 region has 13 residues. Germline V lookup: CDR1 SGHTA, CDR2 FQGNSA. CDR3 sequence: CASDGGLYNVLTF. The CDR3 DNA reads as TGTGCCAGCGATGGCGGCCTTTACAACGTCCTGACTTTC. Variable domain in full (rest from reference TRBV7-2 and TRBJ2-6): GAGVSQSPSNKVTEKGKDVELRCDPISGHTALYWYRQSLGQGLEFLIYFQGNSAPDKSGLPSDRFSAERTGGSVSTLTIQRTQQEDSAVYLCASDGGLYNVLTFGAGSRLTVL.

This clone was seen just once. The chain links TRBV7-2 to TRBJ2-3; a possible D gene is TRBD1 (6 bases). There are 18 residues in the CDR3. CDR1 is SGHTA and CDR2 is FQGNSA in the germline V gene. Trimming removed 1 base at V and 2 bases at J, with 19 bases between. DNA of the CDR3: TGTGCCAGCAGCTTAGGATTTGGGGTGGGGGCACTCACAGATACGCAGTATTTT. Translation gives CASSLGFGVGALTDTQYF.

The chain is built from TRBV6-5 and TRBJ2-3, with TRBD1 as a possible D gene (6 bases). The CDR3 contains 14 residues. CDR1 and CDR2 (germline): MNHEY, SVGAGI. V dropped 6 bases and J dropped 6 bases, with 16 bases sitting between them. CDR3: CASRLLGAGDTQYF. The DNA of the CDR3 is TGTGCCAGCAGGTTGCTGGGGGCAGGGGATACGCAGTATTTT.

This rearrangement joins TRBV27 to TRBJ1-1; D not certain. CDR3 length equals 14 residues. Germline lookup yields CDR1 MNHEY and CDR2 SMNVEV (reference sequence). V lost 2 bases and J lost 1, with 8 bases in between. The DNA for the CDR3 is TGTGCCAGCAGTTTACAAGCGGCGAACACTGAAGCTTTCTTT. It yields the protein CASSLQAANTEAFF.

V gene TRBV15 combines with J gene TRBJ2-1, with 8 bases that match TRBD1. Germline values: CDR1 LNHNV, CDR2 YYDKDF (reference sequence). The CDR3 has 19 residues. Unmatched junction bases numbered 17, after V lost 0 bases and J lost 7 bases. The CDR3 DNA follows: TGTGCCACCAGCAGAGAAATATACCCGGACAGGGTAAGGAGGAATGAGCAGTTCTTC. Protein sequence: CATSREIYPDRVRRNEQFF.

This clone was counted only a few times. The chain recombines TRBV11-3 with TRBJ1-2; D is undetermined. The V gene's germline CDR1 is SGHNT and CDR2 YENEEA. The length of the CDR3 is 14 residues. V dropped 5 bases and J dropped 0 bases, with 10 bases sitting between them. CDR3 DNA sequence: TGTGCCAGCAGCCACCGGTCCGCTAACTATGGCTACACCTTC. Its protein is CASSHRSANYGYTF. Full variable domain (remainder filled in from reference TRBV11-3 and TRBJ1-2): EAGVVQSPRYKIIEKKQPVAFWCNPISGHNTLYWYLQNLGQGPELLIRYENEEAVDDSQLPKDRFSAERLKGVDSTLKIQPAELGDSAVYLCASSHRSANYGYTFGSGTRLTVV.